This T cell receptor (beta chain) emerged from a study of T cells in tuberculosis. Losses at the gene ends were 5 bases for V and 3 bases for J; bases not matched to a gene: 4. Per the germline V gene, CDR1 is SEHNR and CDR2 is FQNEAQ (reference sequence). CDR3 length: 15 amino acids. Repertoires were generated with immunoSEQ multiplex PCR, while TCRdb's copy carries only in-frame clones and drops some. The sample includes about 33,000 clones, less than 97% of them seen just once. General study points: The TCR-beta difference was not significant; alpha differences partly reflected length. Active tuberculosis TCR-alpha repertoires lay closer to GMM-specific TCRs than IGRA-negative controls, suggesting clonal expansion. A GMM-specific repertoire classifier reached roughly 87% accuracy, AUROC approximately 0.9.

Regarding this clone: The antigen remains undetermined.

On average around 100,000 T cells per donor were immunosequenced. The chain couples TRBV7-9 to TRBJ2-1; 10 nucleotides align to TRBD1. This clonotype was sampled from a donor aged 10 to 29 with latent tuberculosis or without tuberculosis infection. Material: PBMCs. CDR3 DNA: TGTGCCAGCAGCCAGACAGGGGGCCTCTACAATGAGCAGTTCTTC. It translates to CASSQTGGLYNEQFF.